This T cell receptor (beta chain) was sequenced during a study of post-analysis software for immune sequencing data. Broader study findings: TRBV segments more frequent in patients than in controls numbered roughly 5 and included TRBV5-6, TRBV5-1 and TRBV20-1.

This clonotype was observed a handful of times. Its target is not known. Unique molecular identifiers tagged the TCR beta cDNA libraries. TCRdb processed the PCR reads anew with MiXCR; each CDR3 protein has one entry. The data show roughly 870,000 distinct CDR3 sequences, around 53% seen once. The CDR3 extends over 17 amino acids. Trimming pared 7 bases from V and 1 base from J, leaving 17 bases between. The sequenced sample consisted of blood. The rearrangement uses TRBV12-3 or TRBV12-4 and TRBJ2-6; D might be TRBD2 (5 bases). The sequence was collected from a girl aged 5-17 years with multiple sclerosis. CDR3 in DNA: TGTGCCAGCACCCCTACTCGGGGATTGTCTGGGGCCAACGTCCTGACTTTC. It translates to CASTPTRGLSGANVLTF.